Below are 3 T cell receptor beta chains sequenced from a single sample in a study of blood T cell repertoires in COVID-19. This table comes from immunoSEQ multiplex PCR, and its TCRdb copy is limited to in-frame clones, with some not included. The sample shows under 60,000 clones, just under 85% of them seen only once. Sequenced material: peripheral blood. These receptors all stem from a man aged 55 to 70 with acute or convalescent COVID-19.

The CDR3 DNA is TGTGCCACCAGCAGAGACGGGGGGACAGATACGCAGTATTTT. Protein sequence: CATSRDGGTDTQYF. This rearrangement joins TRBV15 to TRBJ2-3, with 7 bases aligning to TRBD2. Germline-derived CDR1 and CDR2 are LNHNV and YYDKDF (reference sequence). This CDR3 has 14 residues. The V and J ends lost 0 bases and 3 bases, in that order; junction bases with no gene match: 0.

V and J are TRBV19 and TRBJ1-6, with D possibly TRBD1 on 5 matching bases. Germline CDR1 and CDR2: LNHDA and SQIVND (reference sequence). With 7 bases removed from V and 13 bases from J, the gap between germline ends came to 20 bases. The CDR3 sequence is 14 residues long. Written as DNA, the CDR3 is TGTGCCAGTACTCAATCCGTCGGGGGTACGCCCCTCCACTTT. This encodes CASTQSVGGTPLHF.

The chain links TRBV29-1 to TRBJ1-2, with D perhaps matching TRBD1 (6 bases). V shed 7 bases and J shed 7 bases, with 13 bases lying between them. Germline V gene sequence: CDR1 SQVTM, CDR2 ANQGSEA. The CDR3 runs 11 residues. The CDR3 loop is CSAPGEGGYTF. For the CDR3, the DNA is TGCAGCGCCCCAGGGGAGGGTGGCTACACCTTC.